The text below deals with one T cell receptor (beta chain). What it recognizes is unknown. The sample is drawn from a study of radiotherapy plus CTLA-4 blockade in lung cancer. Study background: Patients showed objective responses in around a sixth of cases and disease control in under 35%.

Libraries were prepared by immunoSEQ multiplex PCR; TCRdb keeps only in-frame clonotypes and omits some of them. The profile shows some 52,000 clones, roughly three quarters of them singletons. Germline CDR1 MGHRA, CDR2 YSYEKL. With 0 bases removed from V and 7 bases from J, the gap between germline ends came to 7 bases. The CDR3 covers 14 residues. General study points: In blood, after radiotherapy plus ipilimumab, tumor-derived TCR clones expanded. Strongest reported response predictors: early blood clone changes and post-radiation interferon-beta.

The sample here was peripheral blood, taken from a patient treated with radiotherapy plus ipilimumab. The V gene is TRBV4-1, the J gene TRBJ1-6; TRBD1 might be the D (5 bases). The origin of this receptor is a human donor with non-small cell lung cancer who had a partial response to radiotherapy plus ipilimumab. CDR3 loop: CASSQDRVNSPLHF. DNA of the CDR3: TGCGCCAGCAGCCAAGACAGGGTGAATTCACCCCTCCACTTT.